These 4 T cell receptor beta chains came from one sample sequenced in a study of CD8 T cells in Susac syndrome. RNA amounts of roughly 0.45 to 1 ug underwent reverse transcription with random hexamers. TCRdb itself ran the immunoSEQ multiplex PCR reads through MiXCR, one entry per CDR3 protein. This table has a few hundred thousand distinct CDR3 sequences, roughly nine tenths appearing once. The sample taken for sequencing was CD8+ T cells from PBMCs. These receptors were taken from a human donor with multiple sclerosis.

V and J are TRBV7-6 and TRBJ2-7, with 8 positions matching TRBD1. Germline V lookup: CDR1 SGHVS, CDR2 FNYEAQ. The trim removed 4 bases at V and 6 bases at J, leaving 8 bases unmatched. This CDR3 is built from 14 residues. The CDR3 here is CASSSFGQGGEQYF. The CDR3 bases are TGTGCCAGCAGCTCGTTCGGACAGGGTGGCGAGCAGTACTTC.

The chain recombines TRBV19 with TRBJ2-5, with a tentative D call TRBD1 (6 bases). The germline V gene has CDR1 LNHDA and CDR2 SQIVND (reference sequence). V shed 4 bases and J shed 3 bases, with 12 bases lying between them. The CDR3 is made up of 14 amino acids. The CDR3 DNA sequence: TGTGCCAGTAGTAGGGCAGGGGATAAAGAGACCCAGTACTTC. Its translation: CASSRAGDKETQYF.

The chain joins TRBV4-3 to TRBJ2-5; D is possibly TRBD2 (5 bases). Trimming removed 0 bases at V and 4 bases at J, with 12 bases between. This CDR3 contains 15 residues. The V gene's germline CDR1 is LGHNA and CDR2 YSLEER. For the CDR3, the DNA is TGCGCCAGCAGCCAAGATCCCTCTCGGGGAGAGACCCAGTACTTC. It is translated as CASSQDPSRGETQYF.

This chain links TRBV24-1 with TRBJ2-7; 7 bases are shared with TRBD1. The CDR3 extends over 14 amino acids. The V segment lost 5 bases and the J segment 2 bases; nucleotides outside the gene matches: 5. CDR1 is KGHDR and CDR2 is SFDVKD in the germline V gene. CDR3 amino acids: CATSATGTAYEQYF. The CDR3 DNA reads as TGTGCCACCAGTGCCACCGGGACAGCCTACGAGCAGTACTTC.